A selection of T cell receptor beta chains follows, all from one sample in a study of vaccination and CD4 T cells after COVID-19. TCRdb reprocessed the PCR reads via MiXCR and lists one record per CDR3 protein. The table has 7,500 to 10,000 distinct CDR3 sequences, 36% seen once. No antigen has been identified for these receptors. The specimen sequenced was CD4+ T cells from blood, cultured in vitro. The origin of the receptors is a human donor in good health. CDR3s include the opening cysteine and the closing phenylalanine or tryptophan. The order of the fields is J gene, D gene, V gene, clone size, CDR3 DNA, CDR3 protein. D genes are given only for firm matches. The size of a clone is reported for some rows only, either as once, few or many, or as a class for expanded clones.

TRBJ1-2	NA	TRBV6-2/TRBV6-3	NA	TGTGCCAGCAGTTACTCGACCCGACAGAACGGCTATGGCTACACCTTC	CASSYSTRQNGYGYTF
TRBJ2-1	NA	TRBV12-3/TRBV12-4	NA	TGTGCCAGCAGTAGCCAGGCTACCGATCTCAATAAGCAGTTCTTC	CASSSQATDLNKQFF
TRBJ1-5	NA	TRBV24-1	few	TGTGCCACTGCGGCGGCGAGCAATCAGCCCCAGCATTTT	CATAAASNQPQHF
TRBJ1-5	TRBD1	TRBV27	few	TGTGCCAGCAGTGCCGGGACAGGGAATCAGCCCCAGCATTTT	CASSAGTGNQPQHF
TRBJ2-7	NA	TRBV21-1	NA	TGTGCCAGCAGGACCGGGGGGAGCTCCTACGAGCAGTACTTC	CASRTGGSSYEQYF
TRBJ1-2	NA	TRBV7-3	NA	TGTGCCAGCAGCTTGGGGGGGGGCAGGGAGGGCTACACCTTC	CASSLGGGREGYTF
TRBJ1-1	NA	TRBV19	NA	TGTGCCAGTAGGCGACTCGACACTGAAGCTTTCTTT	CASRRLDTEAFF
TRBJ1-2	TRBD1	TRBV6-1	few	TGTGCCAGCAGCCTAGATCTGGACAGGGGGAATGGCTACACCTTC	CASSLDLDRGNGYTF
TRBJ1-6	NA	TRBV2	few	TGTGCCAGCGGTATAGACTATAATTCACCCCTCCACTTT	CASGIDYNSPLHF
TRBJ2-7	NA	TRBV11-2	NA	TGTGCCAGCAGCTTAAGGTCCAGCCCGACCTACGAGCAGTACTTC	CASSLRSSPTYEQYF
TRBJ2-7	TRBD2	TRBV20-1	NA	TGCAGTGCTAGAGTACTAGCGGGCTACGAGCAGTACTTC	CSARVLAGYEQYF
TRBJ1-1	TRBD1	TRBV7-3	few	TGTGCCAGCAGCTTAACCGGGGAGACAGGGGCAAACACTGAAGCTTTCTTT	CASSLTGETGANTEAFF
TRBJ1-1	NA	TRBV29-1	NA	TGCAGCGTCTGTTTTACGGTGAACACTGAAGCTTTCTTT	CSVCFTVNTEAFF
TRBJ2-3	NA	TRBV6-5	NA	TGTGCCAGCAGTTACTCGGGGGGGCCGCCAGATACGCAGTATTTT	CASSYSGGPPDTQYF
TRBJ2-3	TRBD2	TRBV19	NA	TGTGCCAGTAGTTTAACTAGCGGGGGCACAGATACGCAGTATTTT	CASSLTSGGTDTQYF
TRBJ2-5	NA	TRBV7-2	NA	TGTGCCAGCAGCTATAATCCGGAGAGTCTGGAGACCCAGTACTTC	CASSYNPESLETQYF
TRBJ2-2	NA	TRBV10-3	NA	TGTGCCATCAGTGAGTCGGACACCGGGGAGCTGTTTTTT	CAISESDTGELFF
TRBJ1-5	NA	TRBV6-1	few	TGTGCCAATCGAGGGCCCTTCAATCAGCCCCAGCATTTT	CANRGPFNQPQHF
TRBJ1-1	NA	TRBV16	NA	TGTGCCAGCAGCCAAGAAGCGAGAGACACTGAAGCTTTCTTT	CASSQEARDTEAFF
TRBJ2-5	NA	TRBV30	NA	TGTGCCCGAGGCCAAGAGACCCAGTACTTC	CARGQETQYF
TRBJ2-2	NA	TRBV5-4	NA	TGTGCCAGCAGCCTCCACACCGGGGAGCTGTTTTTT	CASSLHTGELFF
TRBJ1-1	TRBD1	TRBV11-2	NA	TGTGCCAGCAGCAATCGACAGGGAGTGACTGAAGCTTTCTTT	CASSNRQGVTEAFF
TRBJ1-5	TRBD1	TRBV27	NA	TGTGCCAGCAGCCGCCTCTCCCAGGACAGGGGAGGACATCAGCCCCAGCATTTT	CASSRLSQDRGGHQPQHF
TRBJ1-5	TRBD1	TRBV12-3/TRBV12-4	few	TGTGCCAGCAGTGACTCAGGGGGGACCCAGCCCCAGCATTTT	CASSDSGGTQPQHF
TRBJ2-5	NA	TRBV27	few	TGTGCCAGCAGTCCAGATTGGGGCAAAGAGACCCAGTACTTC	CASSPDWGKETQYF
TRBJ2-7	TRBD2	TRBV12-3/TRBV12-4	few	TGTGCCAGCAGTGGGGGGGTGTACGAGCAGTACTTC	CASSGGVYEQYF
TRBJ1-1	NA	TRBV12-3/TRBV12-4	NA	TGTGCCAGCAGCTACGACAGGATTAACACTGAAGCTTTCTTT	CASSYDRINTEAFF
TRBJ2-2	NA	TRBV7-8	NA	TGTGCCAGCAGCTTAGGGGGAGACCCCACCGGGGAGCTGTTTTTT	CASSLGGDPTGELFF
TRBJ2-7	NA	TRBV2	few	TGTGCCAGCAGTGTCCCTTCGGAGGCACAGACATCCTACGAGCAGTACTTC	CASSVPSEAQTSYEQYF
TRBJ1-3	NA	TRBV20-1	few	TGCAGTTCCAGGGGTCCGGGGGGCACCATATATTTT	CSSRGPGGTIYF
TRBJ1-5	NA	TRBV19	few	TGTGCCTGGTTTGGGCCCCAGCATTTT	CAWFGPQHF
TRBJ1-6	NA	TRBV18	few	TGTGCCAGCTCGAGGAGGTCAGAGAATTCACCCCTCCACTTT	CASSRRSENSPLHF
TRBJ1-2	TRBD1	TRBV29-1	few	TGCAGCGTCAGGAGGCAGGGGGTAGACTATGGCTACACCTTC	CSVRRQGVDYGYTF
TRBJ2-5	TRBD2	TRBV20-1	few	TGCAGTGCCCGCTTGGGACTAGCGGGGTTCCATTGGAATCAATACCAAGAGACCCAGTACTTC	CSARLGLAGFHWNQYQETQYF
TRBJ2-7	TRBD1	TRBV19	NA	TGTGCCAGTAGTATAGGCTCGGGACAGGGAGGCGAGCAGTACTTC	CASSIGSGQGGEQYF
TRBJ2-2	NA	TRBV30	NA	TGTGCCTGGAGTGACGTAAGTCGACAAGCCACCGGGGAGCTGTTTTTT	CAWSDVSRQATGELFF
TRBJ1-6	NA	TRBV6-1	NA	TGTGCCAGTCGGTCACCCCTCCACTTT	CASRSPLHF
TRBJ1-2	TRBD1	TRBV7-2	few	TGTGCCAGCAGCCTGACCGGGACAGGGCTAGTCGGTGGCTACACCTTC	CASSLTGTGLVGGYTF
TRBJ1-2	NA	TRBV20-1	NA	TGCAGTGCTAGTCGACTGGACTATGGCTACACCTTC	CSASRLDYGYTF
TRBJ2-2	TRBD2	TRBV25-1	few	TGTGCCAGCAGTGGACTAGCGGACACCGGGGAGCTGTTTTTT	CASSGLADTGELFF
TRBJ1-2	TRBD1	TRBV4-2	NA	TGTGCCAGCAACCAAGATAGGGGGCCGGGGTATGGCTACACCTTC	CASNQDRGPGYGYTF
TRBJ1-2	NA	TRBV6-5	few	TGTGCCAGCAGTTACTCCCCCGGGAACTATGGCTACACCTTC	CASSYSPGNYGYTF
TRBJ2-5	NA	TRBV25-1	NA	TGTGCCAGCAGTGAATCCCTGGAGACCCAAGAGACCCAGTACTTC	CASSESLETQETQYF
TRBJ1-1	NA	TRBV12-3/TRBV12-4	few	TGTGCCAGCAGTTTTGCTAGGGATGCTTTCTTT	CASSFARDAFF
TRBJ1-2	NA	TRBV7-3	NA	TGTGCCAGCAGCTTATTGAACGGGGAAGGCTACACCTTC	CASSLLNGEGYTF
TRBJ2-5	TRBD1	TRBV20-1	few	TGCAGTACTAAACAGGGGCGAGAGACCCAGTACTTC	CSTKQGRETQYF
TRBJ1-2	NA	TRBV6-1	NA	TGTGCCAGCAGCAACGGGCCTACCGGGGGCTACACCTTC	CASSNGPTGGYTF
TRBJ2-1	TRBD2	TRBV7-3	NA	TGTGCCAGCAGCTTAAGGGCGGGGGACTTCAATGAGCAGTTCTTC	CASSLRAGDFNEQFF
TRBJ1-5	NA	TRBV20-1	few	TGCAGTGCTCTGGGGGGGGCAGGGGAGAATCAGCCCCAGCATTTT	CSALGGAGENQPQHF